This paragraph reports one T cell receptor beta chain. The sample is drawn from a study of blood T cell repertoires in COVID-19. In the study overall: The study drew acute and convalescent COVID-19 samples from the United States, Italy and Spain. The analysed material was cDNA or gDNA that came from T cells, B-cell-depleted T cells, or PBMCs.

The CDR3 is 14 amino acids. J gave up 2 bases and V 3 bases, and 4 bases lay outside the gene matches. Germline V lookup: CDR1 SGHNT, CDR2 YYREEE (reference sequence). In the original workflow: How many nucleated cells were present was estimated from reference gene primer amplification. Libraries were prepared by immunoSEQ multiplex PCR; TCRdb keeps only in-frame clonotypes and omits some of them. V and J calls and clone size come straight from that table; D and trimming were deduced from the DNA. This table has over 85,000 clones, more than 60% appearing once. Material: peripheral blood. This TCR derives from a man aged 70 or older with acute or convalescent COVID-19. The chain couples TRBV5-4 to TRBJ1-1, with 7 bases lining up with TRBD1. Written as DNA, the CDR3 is TGTGCCAGCAGCTCGACAGGGAGTAACACTGAAGCTTTCTTT. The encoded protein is CASSSTGSNTEAFF. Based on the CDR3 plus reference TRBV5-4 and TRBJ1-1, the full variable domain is ETGVTQSPTHLIKTRGQQVTLRCSSQSGHNTVSWYQQALGQGPQFIFQYYREEENGRGNFPPRFSGLQFPNYSSELNVNALELDDSALYLCASSSTGSNTEAFFGQGTRLTVV.